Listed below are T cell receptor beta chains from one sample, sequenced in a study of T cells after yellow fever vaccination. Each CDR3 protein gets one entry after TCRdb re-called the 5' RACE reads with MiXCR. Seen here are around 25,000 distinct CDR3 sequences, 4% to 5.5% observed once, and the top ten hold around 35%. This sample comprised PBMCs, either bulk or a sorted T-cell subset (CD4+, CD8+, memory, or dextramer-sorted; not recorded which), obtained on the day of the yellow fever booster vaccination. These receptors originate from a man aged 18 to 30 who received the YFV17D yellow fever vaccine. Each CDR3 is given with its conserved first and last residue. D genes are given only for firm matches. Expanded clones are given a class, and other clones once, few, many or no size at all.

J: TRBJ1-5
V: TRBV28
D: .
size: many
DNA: TGTGCCAGCAGTAAGAATCAGCCCCAGCATTTT
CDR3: CASSKNQPQHF

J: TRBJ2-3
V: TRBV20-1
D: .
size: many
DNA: TGCAGTGCTAGACCCCGAAGGTCTAGCACAGATACGCAGTATTTT
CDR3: CSARPRRSSTDTQYF

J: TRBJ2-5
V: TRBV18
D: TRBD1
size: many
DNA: TGTGCCAGCTCACCAAGGACAGGGGCCTCAGAGACCCAGTACTTC
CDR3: CASSPRTGASETQYF

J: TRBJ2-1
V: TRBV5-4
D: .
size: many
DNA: TGTGCCAGCAGCTTTGGTGACGTCAATGAGCAGTTCTTC
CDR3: CASSFGDVNEQFF

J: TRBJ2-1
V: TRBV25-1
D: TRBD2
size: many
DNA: TGTGCCAGTGCACAGGGGGCTAGCGGGGGGTCGGAGCAGTTCTTC
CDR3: CASAQGASGGSEQFF

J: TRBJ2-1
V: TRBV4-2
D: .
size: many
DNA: TGTGCCAGCAGCCAAGGCGGGGCTAGCTCCTACAATGAGCAGTTCTTC
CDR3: CASSQGGASSYNEQFF

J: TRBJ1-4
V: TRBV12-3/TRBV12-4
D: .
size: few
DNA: TGTGCCAGCAGTTTACATGGGAGCGAAAAACTGTTTTTT
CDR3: CASSLHGSEKLFF

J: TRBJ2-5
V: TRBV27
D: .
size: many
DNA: TGTGCCAGCAGTTCCCCGGCGAGCCTAGAGACCCAGTACTTC
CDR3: CASSSPASLETQYF

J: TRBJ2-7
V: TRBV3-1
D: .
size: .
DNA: TGTGCCAGCAGCCTCGGAACAGGCTCCTACGAGCAGTACTTC
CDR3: CASSLGTGSYEQYF

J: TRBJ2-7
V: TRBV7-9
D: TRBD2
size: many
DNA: TGTGCCAGCAGCTTGGCCGGGGGGGAGCGCGAGCAGTACTTC
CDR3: CASSLAGGEREQYF

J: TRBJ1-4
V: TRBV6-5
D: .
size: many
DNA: TGTGCCAGCAGTTACCAGGTCAGGACAGATCCTGAAAAACTGTTTTTT
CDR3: CASSYQVRTDPEKLFF

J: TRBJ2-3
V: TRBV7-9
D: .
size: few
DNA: TGTGCCAGCAGTTTCAATTCAGGGATCGATACGCAGTATTTT
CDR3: CASSFNSGIDTQYF

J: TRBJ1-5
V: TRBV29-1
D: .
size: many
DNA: TGCAGCGCCGCGATCGGCAATCAGCCCCAGCATTTT
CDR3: CSAAIGNQPQHF

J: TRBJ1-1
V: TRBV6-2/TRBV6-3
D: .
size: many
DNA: TGTGCCAGCAGTTACGGGGGGCGAGCTTTCTTT
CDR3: CASSYGGRAFF

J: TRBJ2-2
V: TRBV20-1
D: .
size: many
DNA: TGCAGTGCTAGAGACCCCTCTATGGCCACCGGGGAGCTGTTTTTT
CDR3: CSARDPSMATGELFF

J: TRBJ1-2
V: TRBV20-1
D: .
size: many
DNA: TGCAGTGCTAGAGACAGGGTGGGCTACACCTTC
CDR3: CSARDRVGYTF

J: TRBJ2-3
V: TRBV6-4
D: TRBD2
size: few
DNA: TGTGCCAGCAGTGAGCAAGCGGGGGGGCCAGATACGCAGTATTTT
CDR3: CASSEQAGGPDTQYF

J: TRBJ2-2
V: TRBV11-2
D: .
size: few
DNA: TGTGCCAGCAGCCTGGGAGGGGGGGCGACCGGGGAGCTGTTTTTT
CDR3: CASSLGGGATGELFF